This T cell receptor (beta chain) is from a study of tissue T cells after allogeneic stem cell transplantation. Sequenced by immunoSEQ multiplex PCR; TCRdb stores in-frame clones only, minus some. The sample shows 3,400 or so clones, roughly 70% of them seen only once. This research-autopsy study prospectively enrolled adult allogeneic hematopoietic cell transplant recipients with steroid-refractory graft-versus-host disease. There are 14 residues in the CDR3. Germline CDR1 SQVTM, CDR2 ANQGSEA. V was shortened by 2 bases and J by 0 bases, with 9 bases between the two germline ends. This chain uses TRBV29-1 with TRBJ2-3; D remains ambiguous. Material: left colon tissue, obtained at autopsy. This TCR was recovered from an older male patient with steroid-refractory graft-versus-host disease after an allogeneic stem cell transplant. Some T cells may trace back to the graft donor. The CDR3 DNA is TGCAGCGTTGAATCCGAATTTAGCACAGATACGCAGTATTTT. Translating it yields CSVESEFSTDTQYF.